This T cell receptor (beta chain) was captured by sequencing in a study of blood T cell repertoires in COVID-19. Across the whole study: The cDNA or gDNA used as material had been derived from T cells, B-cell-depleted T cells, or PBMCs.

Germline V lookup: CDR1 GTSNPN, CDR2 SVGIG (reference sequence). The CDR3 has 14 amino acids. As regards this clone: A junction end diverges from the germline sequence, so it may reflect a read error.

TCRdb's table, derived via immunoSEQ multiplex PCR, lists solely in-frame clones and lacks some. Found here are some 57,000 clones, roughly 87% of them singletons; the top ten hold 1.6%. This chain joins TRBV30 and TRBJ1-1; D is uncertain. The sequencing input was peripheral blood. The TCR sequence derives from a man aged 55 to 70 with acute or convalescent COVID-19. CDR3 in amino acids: CAWSVERRNAEAFF. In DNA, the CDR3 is TGTGCCTGGAGTGTGGAGAGGAGGAACGCTGAAGCTTTCTTT.